Listed here are 26 T cell receptor beta chains from one sample, sequenced in a study of shared clonotypes between healthy human individuals. Sequencing used immunoSEQ multiplex PCR; TCRdb keeps in-frame clones, though not all of them. The sample shows some 1 million clones, about 75% of them seen only once. Sequenced sample: memory CD4+ T cells sorted from blood. Indicated subset: CD45RA-negative fraction. These receptors originate from a man aged 18 to 29 in good health.

J is TRBJ1-2 and V is TRBV29-1; TRBD1 agrees at 7 bases. V gave up 7 bases and J gave up 3 bases; unmatched junction bases: 2. CDR1 and CDR2 from the germline V gene are SQVTM and ANQGSEA. This CDR3 is built from 11 residues. The CDR3 here is CSGGTDYGYTF. CDR3 in DNA: TGCAGCGGGGGGACAGACTATGGCTACACCTTC.

Turning to this clone: The junction does not match germline at one end; this may be a read error. The CDR3 nucleotides read TGTGCCAGTAGAATAGTAGCGGGGGCCAAAGAGACCCAGTACTTC. Translation: CASRIVAGAKETQYF. The chain employs TRBV19 and TRBJ2-5; TRBD2 matches 9 bases. The V gene's germline CDR1 is LNHDA and CDR2 SQIVND (reference sequence). The CDR3 is 15 amino acids.

The V and J genes are TRBV10-3 and TRBJ2-3, with a weak D call TRBD2 (5 bases). V gave up 10 bases and J gave up 0 bases, with 14 bases separating them. The CDR3 covers 14 residues. The germline gives CDR1 ENHRY, CDR2 SYGVKD. The DNA for the CDR3 is TGTGCCACCCTAAACGGGGAGAGCACAGATACGCAGTATTTT. This translates into CATLNGESTDTQYF.

The chain combines TRBV10-3 with TRBJ1-1; a weak D match, TRBD1 (5 bases). Looked up from germline, CDR1 is ENHRY and CDR2 is SYGVKD. Trimming pared 3 bases from V and 5 bases from J, leaving 13 bases between. This CDR3 contains 14 residues. CDR3: CAISDREDGTEAFF. The CDR3 DNA is TGTGCCATCAGTGACAGGGAGGATGGAACTGAAGCTTTCTTT.

The J gene is TRBJ2-7, the V gene TRBV7-2, with 11 bases aligning to TRBD2. With V trimmed by 6 bases and J by 4 bases, 5 bases remained unmatched. Germline V gives CDR1 SGHTA, CDR2 FQGNSA. The CDR3 sequence is 14 residues long. For the CDR3, the DNA is TGTGCCAGCAGGAGATCTAGCGGGGGGTACGAGCAGTACTTC. It specifies CASRRSSGGYEQYF.

J is TRBJ2-5 and V is TRBV7-2, with D unclear. V shed 4 bases and J shed 0 bases, with 6 bases lying between them. CDR1 is SGHTA, CDR2 FQGNSA, per germline. The CDR3 covers 13 residues. CDR3 region: CASSSVYQETQYF. The CDR3 nucleotides are TGTGCCAGCAGCTCAGTGTACCAAGAGACCCAGTACTTC.

This chain joins TRBV4-2 and TRBJ1-5; 8 bases align to TRBD1. Germline CDR1 is LGHNA and CDR2 is YNFKEQ. Trimming took 3 bases from V and 5 from J; bases not matched to a gene: 9. The CDR3 contains 16 residues. The CDR3 DNA reads TGTGCCAGCAGCCAGGGAGACAGGGGCCTAGATCAGCCCCAGCATTTT. Its translation is CASSQGDRGLDQPQHF.

The table lists this clone with a few counts. The chain links TRBV19 to TRBJ2-1; 10 bases fit TRBD2. The length of the CDR3 is 16 residues. Trimming at V came to 5 bases and at J to 4 bases, leaving 8 bases not matched to a gene. The germline V gene encodes CDR1 LNHDA and CDR2 SQIVND (reference sequence). This CDR3 is CASSAPGLAYYNEQFF. The CDR3 region has the DNA TGTGCCAGTAGTGCTCCGGGACTAGCGTATTACAATGAGCAGTTCTTC.

CDR3 DNA sequence: TGTGCCAGCAGCCGTCGGACAGGCGCGTCCTCTGGAAACACCATATATTTT. It specifies CASSRRTGASSGNTIYF. The V and J genes are TRBV7-2 and TRBJ1-3; TRBD1 matches 7 bases. J was trimmed by 0 bases and V by 5 bases; bases with no gene match: 10. The CDR3 loop spans 17 amino acids. Germline V gives CDR1 SGHTA, CDR2 FQGNSA. Combining the CDR3 with reference TRBV7-2 and TRBJ1-3 gives the whole variable domain GAGVSQSPSNKVTEKGKDVELRCDPISGHTALYWYRQSLGQGLEFLIYFQGNSAPDKSGLPSDRFSAERTGGSVSTLTIQRTQQEDSAVYLCASSRRTGASSGNTIYFGEGSWLTVV.

The chain combines TRBV4-1 with TRBJ2-2; D possibly corresponds to TRBD2 (6 bases). V was trimmed by 1 base and J by 1 base, leaving 22 bases between them. The CDR3 consists of 20 residues. The germline V gene has CDR1 MGHRA and CDR2 YSYEKL. The DNA for the CDR3 is TGCGCCAGCAGCCAAGCCATGGTAGGGTCATACGGGGGGAACACCGGGGAGCTGTTTTTT. It yields the protein CASSQAMVGSYGGNTGELFF.

This clone has a single count. CDR3 protein: CASSPRVREGSYEQYF. CDR3 DNA sequence: TGTGCCAGCTCACCACGGGTCAGGGAGGGCTCCTACGAGCAGTACTTC. The chain links TRBV18 to TRBJ2-7, with 7 bases lining up with TRBD2. This CDR3 is 16 amino acids long. Germline trimming cut 1 base from V and 0 bases from J; bases unmatched to any gene: 6. The germline CDR1 and CDR2 sequences are KGHSH and LQKENI. The full variable domain, in which reference TRBV18 and TRBJ2-7 provide the parts outside the CDR3, is NAGVMQNPRHLVRRRGQEARLRCSPMKGHSHVYWYRQLPEEGLKFMVYLQKENIIDESGMPKERFSAEFPKEGPSILRIQQVVRGDSAAYFCASSPRVREGSYEQYFGPGTRLTVT.

The J gene is TRBJ1-3, the V gene TRBV30; possible D gene TRBD1, 5 bases. Germline V gene data show CDR1 as GTSNPN and CDR2 as SVGIG (reference sequence). The CDR3 loop spans 14 amino acids. V dropped 5 bases and J dropped 0 bases, with 11 bases sitting between them. The CDR3 loop is CAWEGTDSGNTIYF. CDR3 in DNA: TGTGCCTGGGAGGGGACTGACTCTGGAAACACCATATATTTT.

A word on this clone: The same CDR3 also results from other DNA sequences found in this sample. The chain links TRBV6-5 to TRBJ2-7, with 8 bases lining up with TRBD1. Germline CDR1 MNHEY, CDR2 SVGAGI. V lost 5 bases and J lost 0; bases outside the gene matches: 3. This CDR3 has 14 residues. The CDR3 bases are TGTGCCAGCAGTACTGGGACAGGCTCCTACGAGCAGTACTTC. Encoded protein: CASSTGTGSYEQYF.

The chain recombines TRBV7-2 with TRBJ2-1; D remains unclear. This CDR3 contains 13 residues. Trimming took 3 bases from V and 9 from J, leaving 12 bases between them. The germline V gene encodes CDR1 SGHTA and CDR2 FQGNSA. The DNA of the CDR3 is TGTGCCAGCAGCTTTCGAATGTGGGCTGAGCAGTTCTTC. Protein product: CASSFRMWAEQFF.

This chain connects TRBV30 to TRBJ2-7; 7 nucleotides agree with TRBD2. Germline V gene data show CDR1 as GTSNPN and CDR2 as SVGIG (reference sequence). The CDR3 is made up of 15 amino acids. V lost 1 base and J lost 0; bases outside the gene matches: 6. The chain's CDR3 is CAWSDHGLGSYEQYF. In DNA form, the CDR3 reads TGTGCCTGGAGTGACCACGGACTAGGCTCCTACGAGCAGTACTTC.

Concerning this clone itself: Other DNA sequences in the sample encode the same CDR3. The CDR3 bases are TGCGCCAGCAGCTTGGAGGGTAAGGGCAATCAGCCCCAGCATTTT. It is translated as CASSLEGKGNQPQHF. The chain combines TRBV5-1 with TRBJ1-5, with D uncertain. The CDR3 has 15 residues. Germline CDR1 SGHRS, CDR2 YFSETQ. Trimming removed 0 bases at V and 2 bases at J, with 9 bases between.

The V gene is TRBV10-3, the J gene TRBJ1-1; perhaps TRBD1 as D (6 bases). This CDR3 has 13 residues. Germline assignment: CDR1 ENHRY and CDR2 SYGVKD. V was pared by 8 bases and J by 0 bases, with 10 bases between. Written as DNA, the CDR3 is TGTGCCATCGGAGGGGGTGTGAACACTGAAGCTTTCTTT. Translated: CAIGGGVNTEAFF.

V is TRBV6-5 and J is TRBJ2-1; D might be TRBD2 (5 bases). The CDR3 is made up of 13 amino acids. Trimming pared 2 bases from V and 10 bases from J, leaving 12 bases between. The germline V gene encodes CDR1 MNHEY and CDR2 SVGAGI. The CDR3 sequence is CASSYPARGEQFF. In DNA form, the CDR3 reads TGTGCCAGCAGTTACCCCGCCCGCGGGGAGCAGTTCTTC.

The rearrangement joins TRBV5-4 to TRBJ1-6; D not certain. The V gene's germline CDR1 is SGHNT and CDR2 YYREEE (reference sequence). This CDR3 has 15 residues. Deletions cut 5 bases from V and 7 bases from J, with 16 bases between. CDR3 in DNA: TGTGCCAGCAGTCTCATTGAGGTGGCCAATTCACCCCTCCACTTT. Protein product: CASSLIEVANSPLHF.

A few counts support this clone. The chain combines TRBV5-6 with TRBJ1-4; a weak D match, TRBD1 (5 bases). Germline V lookup: CDR1 SGHDT, CDR2 YYEEEE. V lost 0 bases and J 0 bases, leaving 15 bases between the germline ends. This CDR3 spans 18 amino acids. CDR3 DNA: TGTGCCAGCAGCTTGGTTGGATCTTCGGGGCCAACTAATGAAAAACTGTTTTTT. Amino acids: CASSLVGSSGPTNEKLFF. The variable domain in full, completed from reference TRBV5-6 and TRBJ1-4, reads DAGVTQSPTHLIKTRGQQVTLRCSPKSGHDTVSWYQQALGQGPQFIFQYYEEEERQRGNFPDRFSGHQFPNYSSELNVNALLLGDSALYLCASSLVGSSGPTNEKLFFGSGTQLSVL.

The chain employs TRBV6-5 and TRBJ1-4; TRBD1 matches 9 bases. The CDR3 covers 15 residues. CDR1 and CDR2 (germline): MNHEY, SVGAGI. With V trimmed by 6 bases and J by 8 bases, 10 bases remained unmatched. The CDR3 sequence: CASRTRQGGNEKLFF. In DNA, the CDR3 is TGTGCCAGCAGGACAAGACAGGGGGGAAACGAAAAACTGTTTTTT.

The chain recombines TRBV18 with TRBJ1-1, with TRBD1 matching 10 bases. J was trimmed by 3 bases and V by 4 bases; bases with no gene match: 5. Germline V gene lookup returns CDR1 KGHSH and CDR2 LQKENI. The CDR3 is 15 residues long. DNA of the CDR3: TGTGCCAGCTCACGAGGACAGGGGGTAGACACTGAAGCTTTCTTT. This translates into CASSRGQGVDTEAFF. Full variable domain (missing parts from reference TRBV18 and TRBJ1-1): NAGVMQNPRHLVRRRGQEARLRCSPMKGHSHVYWYRQLPEEGLKFMVYLQKENIIDESGMPKERFSAEFPKEGPSILRIQQVVRGDSAAYFCASSRGQGVDTEAFFGQGTRLTVV.

The rearrangement links TRBV10-1 to TRBJ2-7; 8 bases agree with TRBD1. The CDR3 spans 17 residues. The V gene's germline CDR1 is WNHNN and CDR2 SYGVQD (reference sequence). V trimming: 2 bases; J trimming: 3 bases; junction bases outside the gene matches: 12. The chain's CDR3 is CASSEGQGYSMNYEQYF. CDR3 nucleotide sequence: TGCGCCAGCAGTGAGGGACAGGGTTATTCCATGAACTACGAGCAGTACTTC.

The chain links TRBV5-8 to TRBJ2-7, with 9 bases identical to TRBD1. Looked up from germline, CDR1 is SGHTS and CDR2 is YDEGEE. The CDR3 consists of 15 residues. V dropped 2 bases and J dropped 6; count of bases not matched to a gene: 9. The chain's CDR3 is CASSFLGQGPGEQYF. CDR3 sequence (DNA): TGTGCCAGCAGCTTTCTGGGACAGGGTCCCGGCGAGCAGTACTTC.

The chain has TRBV6-6 and TRBJ1-2; D possibly corresponds to TRBD1 (6 bases). Per germline, CDR1 MNHNY and CDR2 SVGAGI (reference sequence). The germline V and J ends were trimmed by 7 bases and 4 bases, with 13 bases remaining between them. The CDR3 contains 13 residues. The CDR3 sequence: CASKPRTAYGYTF. The CDR3 nucleotides read TGTGCCAGCAAACCCAGGACAGCCTATGGCTACACCTTC.

This clone was observed once. Other DNA sequences in the same sample also yield this CDR3. The chain joins TRBV7-9 to TRBJ2-1, with 8 bases fitting TRBD2. Germline V gene data show CDR1 as SEHNR and CDR2 as FQNEAQ (reference sequence). The V and J ends lost 2 bases and 4 bases, in that order; junction bases with no gene match: 1. CDR3 length: 14 residues. CDR3 DNA sequence: TGTGCCAGCAGCTTAAGCGGGAGTTACAATGAGCAGTTCTTC. Protein product: CASSLSGSYNEQFF.